The rows below give T cell receptor beta chains drawn from one sample of a study of shared clonotypes between healthy human individuals. TCRdb's table, derived via immunoSEQ multiplex PCR, lists solely in-frame clones and lacks some. In the table there are 2,100,000 or so clones, about 94% of which are singletons. Material: naive CD4+ T cells sorted from blood. These receptors were taken from a man between 18 and 35 years old in good health. The CDR3 runs from the conserved cysteine through the conserved F or W. D genes are given only for firm matches. Clone size, where shown, is once, few, many, or a class for clones that have expanded.

v_call,clone_size,d_call,cdr3_length,j_call,cdr3_aa,cdr3_nt
TRBV18,.,.,15,TRBJ1-6,CASSPIGTNNSPLHF,TGTGCCAGCTCACCGATAGGGACTAATAATTCACCCCTCCACTTT
TRBV5-1,.,TRBD1,14,TRBJ2-7,CASSSTDRVREQYF,TGCGCCAGCAGCTCGACGGACAGGGTGCGGGAGCAGTACTTC
TRBV6-1,.,.,11,TRBJ2-7,CASDSSYEQYF,TGTGCCAGCGACAGTTCCTACGAGCAGTACTTC
TRBV2,.,.,15,TRBJ2-7,CASSEGAGVAYEQYF,TGTGCCAGCAGTGAAGGGGCAGGAGTAGCCTACGAGCAGTACTTC
TRBV6-5,.,TRBD2,14,TRBJ2-7,CASSRLAGAYEQYF,TGTGCCAGCAGTCGACTAGCGGGGGCGTACGAGCAGTACTTC
TRBV6-5,.,TRBD1,13,TRBJ1-1,CASTRDRRTEAFF,TGTGCCAGCACCCGGGACAGGAGGACTGAAGCTTTCTTT
TRBV6-1,.,.,19,TRBJ1-2,CASSDLASVLYKGKGGYTF,TGTGCCAGCAGTGACCTCGCATCGGTACTATATAAGGGGAAAGGTGGCTACACCTTC
TRBV10-3,once,.,16,TRBJ1-6,CAISESPGILNSPLHF,TGTGCCATCAGTGAGTCTCCAGGGATTTTAAATTCACCCCTCCACTTT
TRBV5-1,.,TRBD2,16,TRBJ2-7,CASSSSFSGEGYEQYF,TGCGCCAGCAGCTCGTCATTTAGCGGGGAAGGCTACGAGCAGTACTTC
TRBV6-6,.,.,12,TRBJ2-5,CASSPGEETQYF,TGTGCCAGCAGTCCGGGGGAGGAGACCCAGTACTTC
TRBV5-1,.,.,14,TRBJ2-7,CASSTGDRVNEQYF,TGCGCCAGCAGCACCGGCGACAGAGTCAACGAGCAGTACTTC
TRBV5-1,.,.,15,TRBJ2-2,CASSISLSNTGELFF,TGCGCCAGCTCGATTTCATTGTCGAACACCGGGGAGCTGTTTTTT
TRBV12-5,.,TRBD2,15,TRBJ2-2,CASGLPSGGTGELFF,TGTGCTAGTGGTTTGCCTAGCGGGGGCACCGGGGAGCTGTTTTTT
TRBV5-4,.,.,14,TRBJ2-7,CASSPRQGSSEQYF,TGTGCCAGCAGCCCGCGGCAGGGATCATCCGAGCAGTACTTC
TRBV5-1,.,.,13,TRBJ1-1,CASSYQGNTEAFF,TGCGCCAGCAGCTACCAGGGGAACACTGAAGCTTTCTTT
TRBV30,.,TRBD2,17,TRBJ2-7,CAWSGRRLAGGFGEQYF,TGTGCCTGGAGTGGTCGCCGCTTAGCGGGAGGATTTGGCGAGCAGTACTTC
TRBV2,.,TRBD2,14,TRBJ2-5,CASSDPRGGETQYF,TGTGCCAGCAGTGACCCTCGGGGGGGAGAGACCCAGTACTTC
TRBV7-2,.,.,15,TRBJ1-3,CASSLGPSSGNTIYF,TGTGCCAGCAGCCTGGGCCCGAGCTCTGGAAACACCATATATTTT
TRBV6-6,.,.,15,TRBJ2-7,CATQQDTPPGYEQYF,TGTGCCACCCAACAGGACACCCCGCCGGGTTACGAGCAGTACTTC
TRBV6-5,.,.,13,TRBJ1-1,CASRRKRNTEAFF,TGTGCCAGCAGGCGAAAGAGGAACACTGAAGCTTTCTTT
TRBV9,.,.,15,TRBJ1-2,CASSPRDTDNYGYTF,TGTGCCAGCAGCCCCCGGGACACTGATAACTATGGCTACACCTTC
TRBV6-6,.,.,15,TRBJ2-4,CASSYPGLAKNIQYF,TGTGCCAGCAGTTACCCAGGGCTAGCCAAAAACATTCAGTACTTC